These 22 T cell receptor beta chains were all obtained from the same sample, sequenced in a study of cytomegalovirus exposure and HLA in healthy donors. The PCR had 60 Vbeta and 13 Jbeta primers. Repertoires were generated with immunoSEQ multiplex PCR, while TCRdb's copy carries only in-frame clones and drops some. The sample has around 280,000 clones; around 90% are singletons. Sequencing was performed on PBMCs. The receptors here all came from a woman aged 18-29 years in good health and CMV-seronegative.

This clone has a handful of counts. The chain recombines TRBV4-1 with TRBJ2-3; 14 positions match TRBD2. CDR1 and CDR2 (germline): MGHRA, YSYEKL. The V and J ends lost 6 bases and 3 bases, in that order; junction bases with no gene match: 5. The CDR3 has 16 residues. The CDR3 nucleotides read TGCGCCAGCAGACGGGGACTAGCGGGGGAAACAGATACGCAGTATTTT. Amino acids: CASRRGLAGETDTQYF.

This chain connects TRBV6-5 to TRBJ1-1, with 9 bases that match TRBD1. The V segment lost 7 bases and the J segment 2 bases; nucleotides outside the gene matches: 8. This CDR3 has 15 residues. The germline V gene has CDR1 MNHEY and CDR2 SVGAGI. The CDR3 sequence: CASITGQGINTEAFF. CDR3 nucleotides: TGTGCCAGCATTACGGGACAGGGTATTAACACTGAAGCTTTCTTT.

V usage is TRBV2 and J usage is TRBJ1-1; D call uncertain. Trimming left V 7 bases short and J 3 bases short, with 12 bases between. CDR1 and CDR2 from the germline V gene are SNHLY and FYNNEI. The CDR3 runs to 13 residues. CDR3 in amino acids: CASNSYSYTEAFF. The CDR3 DNA sequence: TGTGCCAGCAATTCCTACAGCTACACTGAAGCTTTCTTT.

V and J are TRBV6-4 and TRBJ1-6; 7 bases match TRBD1. The CDR3 is 21 residues long. Germline assignment: CDR1 MRHNA and CDR2 SNTAGT. V shed 6 bases and J 8 bases; nucleotides not matched to a gene: 28. This CDR3 is CASRDGPPRLSKGACDSPLHF. CDR3 sequence (DNA): TGTGCCAGCAGGGACGGACCGCCCCGCCTTTCTAAGGGGGCCTGCGATTCACCCCTCCACTTT.

The chain employs TRBV6-4 and TRBJ2-3, with a weak D call TRBD1 (6 bases). The CDR3 spans 16 residues. In germline, CDR1 is MRHNA, CDR2 SNTAGT. The V and J ends lost 4 bases and 5 bases respectively, with 19 bases between them. CDR3 nucleotides: TGTGCCAGCAGTGTAGGGGCAGGGGATGCTGAAGATACGCAGTATTTT. Its protein is CASSVGAGDAEDTQYF.

Note on this clone: A read error may account for a junction end that differs from germline. Other DNA sequences in the same sample also yield this CDR3. The rearrangement joins TRBV10-3 to TRBJ1-6, with 7 nucleotides matching TRBD1. CDR3 length: 13 amino acids. The germline V gene encodes CDR1 ENHRY and CDR2 SYGVKD. The CDR3: CAITGQANSPLHF. In nucleotides, the CDR3 is TGTGCCATCACTGGACAGGCAAATTCCCCCCTCCACTTT.

The rearrangement uses TRBV6-5 and TRBJ2-3; D gene uncertain. The V end lost 5 bases, the J end lost 4 bases, and 10 bases lay between the germline ends. Germline values: CDR1 MNHEY, CDR2 SVGAGI. The CDR3 runs to 13 residues. The CDR3 DNA is TGTGCCAGCAGTCCCCTCGGAGCAGATACGCAGTATTTT. Its translation is CASSPLGADTQYF.

The chain joins TRBV5-1 to TRBJ2-3, with TRBD2 matching over 7 bases. The CDR3 is 17 residues long. The V and J ends lost 2 bases and 4 bases, in that order; junction bases with no gene match: 13. From germline, CDR1 is SGHRS and CDR2 YFSETQ. The DNA of the CDR3 is TGCGCCAGCAGCTTTCGTAGCTTAGCGGGTTACTCAGATACGCAGTATTTT. Residues: CASSFRSLAGYSDTQYF.

The chain links TRBV30 to TRBJ1-3, with D perhaps TRBD1 (6 bases). V was shortened by 2 bases and J by 3 bases, with 8 bases between the two germline ends. This CDR3 is 13 amino acids long. Germline V lookup: CDR1 GTSNPN, CDR2 SVGIG (reference sequence). The CDR3 loop is CAWSRTVGNTIYF. The DNA of the CDR3 is TGTGCCTGGAGTCGGACAGTTGGAAACACCATATATTTT.

V is TRBV7-9 and J is TRBJ2-1, with D perhaps matching TRBD2 (5 bases). Trimming removed 2 bases at V and 7 bases at J, with 12 bases between. Per the germline V gene, CDR1 is SEHNR and CDR2 is FQNEAQ (reference sequence). This CDR3 region has 14 residues. The CDR3 coding sequence is TGTGCCAGCAGCTTACCGGGGTTATCAAATGAGCAGTTCTTC. This translates into CASSLPGLSNEQFF.

V gene TRBV5-6 combines with J gene TRBJ1-6; TRBD1 is a possible D gene (6 bases). Trimming removed 1 base at V and 10 bases at J, with 15 bases between. Germline-derived CDR1 and CDR2 are SGHDT and YYEEEE. CDR3 length equals 15 residues. The CDR3 DNA is TGTGCCAGCAGCTTGAGTTGGCAGGGGAGATCACCCCTCCACTTT. This translates into CASSLSWQGRSPLHF.

The chain uses TRBV12-5 and TRBJ2-1, with 13 bases that match TRBD2. The trim removed 6 bases at V and 2 bases at J, leaving 10 bases unmatched. The CDR3 runs 18 residues. Per the germline V gene, CDR1 is LGHNT and CDR2 is FRNRAP. Written as DNA, the CDR3 is TGTGCTAGTGGACTCACTAGCGGGGGGGCCGTCCCCTACAATGAGCAGTTCTTC. It is translated as CASGLTSGGAVPYNEQFF.

DNA for the CDR3: TGTGCCAGCAGTTCCAGACCGACAGCCCCTAATGAAAAACTGTTTTTT. Protein sequence: CASSSRPTAPNEKLFF. This chain connects TRBV6-5 to TRBJ1-4; D is possibly TRBD1 (5 bases). The V and J ends lost 4 bases and 3 bases respectively, with 15 bases between them. Germline CDR1 and CDR2: MNHEY and SVGAGI. This CDR3 has 16 residues.

The chain combines TRBV18 with TRBJ1-2; 7 positions agree with TRBD1. The CDR3 contains 15 residues. CDR1 KGHSH and CDR2 LQKENI come from the germline V gene. The V and J ends lost 0 bases and 5 bases, in that order; junction bases with no gene match: 6. The DNA of the CDR3 is TGTGCCAGCTCACCACCGGGGGGACAGTCGTATGGCTACACCTTC. Its protein is CASSPPGGQSYGYTF.

The chain has TRBV6-5 and TRBJ1-5; possibly TRBD1 for D (6 bases). The V and J ends lost 6 bases and 5 bases respectively, with 11 bases between them. The CDR3 covers 13 residues. Germline V CDR1 and CDR2: MNHEY, SVGAGI. This CDR3 reads CASSRQVHQPQHF. For the CDR3, the DNA is TGTGCCAGCAGCCGACAGGTTCATCAGCCCCAGCATTTT.

The chain carries TRBV7-9 and TRBJ1-6, with 8 positions matching TRBD1. The length of the CDR3 is 13 residues. Germline V gene lookup returns CDR1 SEHNR and CDR2 FQNEAQ (reference sequence). V shed 6 bases and J 10 bases; nucleotides not matched to a gene: 5. The CDR3 spells CASRKQGDSPLHF. CDR3 sequence (DNA): TGTGCCAGCAGGAAACAGGGGGACTCACCCCTCCACTTT.

The chain carries TRBV7-6 and TRBJ2-7; 11 bases map to TRBD2. The CDR3 has 15 residues. The ends lost 1 base at V and 3 bases at J; junction bases unmatched: 2. Germline V gene data show CDR1 as SGHVS and CDR2 as FNYEAQ. DNA for the CDR3: TGTGCCAGCAGCTTAGGCCTAGCGGGGGGCTACGAGCAGTACTTC. Protein product: CASSLGLAGGYEQYF.

The chain couples TRBV15 to TRBJ1-2; 9 positions match TRBD1. V shed 3 bases and J 8 bases; nucleotides not matched to a gene: 10. Germline CDR1 reads LNHNV; CDR2 reads YYDKDF (reference sequence). CDR3 length: 15 residues. CDR3 amino acids: CATSRGQGIAGGYTF. CDR3 nucleotide sequence: TGTGCCACCAGCAGGGGACAGGGAATCGCGGGCGGCTACACCTTC.

The V call is TRBV6-6, the J call TRBJ2-5, with D possibly matching TRBD2 (6 bases). Per the germline V gene, CDR1 is MNHNY and CDR2 is SVGAGI (reference sequence). The CDR3 is 14 residues long. V was shortened by 0 bases and J by 11 bases, with 16 bases between the two germline ends. DNA for the CDR3: TGTGCCAGCAGTTACTCGGGGCAGGGTCGGGAGCAGTACTTC. This encodes CASSYSGQGREQYF.

The chain links TRBV5-1 to TRBJ2-3; 8 bases fit TRBD1. This CDR3 is 15 amino acids long. Per the germline V gene, CDR1 is SGHRS and CDR2 is YFSETQ. V gave up 3 bases and J gave up 5 bases; unmatched junction bases: 8. In DNA form, the CDR3 reads TGCGCCAGCAGCTCTAATCAGGGGGCGATAGATACGCAGTATTTT. It codes for CASSSNQGAIDTQYF. Combining the CDR3 with reference TRBV5-1 and TRBJ2-3 gives the whole variable domain KAGVTQTPRYLIKTRGQQVTLSCSPISGHRSVSWYQQTPGQGLQFLFEYFSETQRNKGNFPGRFSGRQFSNSRSEMNVSTLELGDSALYLCASSSNQGAIDTQYFGPGTRLTVL.

The V call is TRBV4-1, the J call TRBJ2-2; no reliable D call. Germline CDR1 MGHRA, CDR2 YSYEKL. Between the trimmed V and J ends, which lost 0 bases and 6 bases, there was a span of 5 bases. CDR3 length equals 13 residues. CDR3 sequence reads: CASSQDLSGELFF. CDR3 DNA sequence: TGCGCCAGCAGCCAAGATCTGTCCGGGGAGCTGTTTTTT.

The chain is built from TRBV13 and TRBJ2-5; 9 bases fit TRBD2. The J call may not be correct, given that the DNA end is closer to TRBJ2-7. The length of the CDR3 is 13 residues. Germline CDR1 and CDR2: PRHDT and FYEKMQ (reference sequence). The CDR3 sequence is CASSWLAGYEQYF. The CDR3 DNA sequence: TGTGCCAGCAGCTGGCTAGCGGGGTACGAGCAGTACTTC.